A single sample is the source of the 7 T cell receptor beta chains below, sequenced in a study of technical replicates of blood from several donors. Assay used: immunoSEQ multiplex PCR; TCRdb lists only in-frame clones, some missing. The repertoire holds tens of thousands of clones, with nearly 96% as singletons. The sequenced material came from T cells isolated from PBMCs. All receptors come from a human donor in good health.

V usage is TRBV7-3 and J usage is TRBJ2-7; D call uncertain. Germline V gene sequence: CDR1 SGHTA, CDR2 FQGTGA. This CDR3 is 13 amino acids long. V gave up 1 base and J gave up 4 bases, with 8 bases separating them. In DNA form, the CDR3 reads TGTGCCAGCAGCTTAAGTAACGGTTACGAGCAGTACTTC. As protein: CASSLSNGYEQYF.

This chain uses TRBV6-1 with TRBJ2-3, with D perhaps TRBD1 (5 bases). V shed 8 bases and J shed 3 bases, with 12 bases lying between them. Germline loops: CDR1 MNHNS, CDR2 SASEGT. The CDR3 covers 13 residues. CDR3 amino acids: CASEYAGTDTQYF. CDR3 coding DNA: TGTGCCAGCGAGTATGCAGGGACAGATACGCAGTATTTT.

DNA of the CDR3: TGTGCCAGCAGCTACACCTTTTCTTGGAGGGAGAACTATGGCTACACCTTC. This translates into CASSYTFSWRENYGYTF. This chain links TRBV9 with TRBJ1-2; D is unclear. The germline V and J ends were trimmed by 4 bases and 2 bases, with 21 bases remaining between them. The CDR3 has 17 residues. From germline, CDR1 is SGDLS and CDR2 YYNGEE.

V usage is TRBV28 and J usage is TRBJ1-3; TRBD1 is a possible D gene (6 bases). Germline-derived CDR1 and CDR2 are MDHEN and SYDVKM. V lost 3 bases to trimming and J lost 0 bases, with 12 bases between them. CDR3 length: 16 residues. DNA of the CDR3: TGTGCCAGCAGTTTTTTGGACAGTAGCTCTGGAAACACCATATATTTT. Encoded protein: CASSFLDSSSGNTIYF.

V and J are TRBV11-1 and TRBJ2-1; maybe TRBD2 (6 bases). The CDR3 loop spans 13 amino acids. The V gene lost 5 bases and the J gene lost 6 bases, with 11 bases spanning the gap. CDR1 is SGHAT and CDR2 is FQDESV in the germline V gene (reference sequence). This CDR3 is CASSPGTSNEQFF. CDR3 sequence (DNA): TGTGCCAGCAGCCCCGGGACTTCCAATGAGCAGTTCTTC.

The chain joins TRBV30 to TRBJ1-2, with D perhaps matching TRBD1 (5 bases). The CDR3 is 12 amino acids. With 6 bases removed from V and 5 bases from J, the gap between germline ends came to 13 bases. Germline V gene sequence: CDR1 GTSNPN, CDR2 SVGIG (reference sequence). The CDR3 bases are TGTGCCTGCTGGGGCCCCCTATATGGCTACACCTTC. Translated, it gives CACWGPLYGYTF.

Turning to this clone: One end of the junction does not line up with germline, which may come from a read error. This chain uses TRBV7-7 with TRBJ2-1, with TRBD2 identical over 10 bases. The CDR3 runs to 17 residues. Germline CDR1 and CDR2: SSHAT and FNYEAQ (reference sequence). The chain's CDR3 is CASSPDLAGGTYNEQFF. In nucleotides, the CDR3 is TGTGCTAGCAGCCCGGACTTAGCGGGAGGTACCTACAATGAGCAGTTCTTC.